This TCR beta chain originates from a study of tumor and adjacent non-tumor tissue in lung cancer. At the level of the study: About 4.17 million productive TCRbeta reads were obtained per sample on average.

Study-wide points: Top 100 clones took a larger repertoire share in normal lung. TCR diversity was significantly greater in tumor than normal lung tissue.

A modified ARM-PCR protocol with three rounds of nested PCR amplified TCRbeta. TCRdb re-called the multiplex PCR reads through MiXCR, storing one row per CDR3 protein. The sample includes over 80,000 distinct CDR3 sequences, about 80% of them seen just once. Worth noting for this clonotype: Its specificity is not known. A much bigger clone sits one base away, suggesting this may be a read error.

CDR1 and CDR2 (germline): SEHNR, FQNEAQ (reference sequence). Trimming removed 5 bases at V and 1 base at J, with 9 bases between. The CDR3 covers 14 residues. RNA was extracted from bulk tissue without any cell sorting. This non-tumor lung sample came from over 3 cm beyond the tumor edge. Donors were chemotherapy-naive, newly diagnosed lung cancer surgical patients in China, August–late 2014. This TCR derives from a man in his 60s with small cell lung cancer. The V call is TRBV7-9, the J call TRBJ1-5; tentative D call: TRBD1 (5 bases). The sample comprised distant non-tumor lung tissue. CDR3 amino acids: CASSRQSSNQPQHF. CDR3 DNA: TGTGCCAGCAGCCGACAGAGCAGCAATCAGCCCCAGCATTTT.